This T cell receptor beta chain was observed in a study of response to subunit inactivated influenza vaccine. Details on this clonotype: Its specificity is not known.

TCRdb re-called the RT-PCR reads with MiXCR, one entry per CDR3 protein. Among roughly 700,000 distinct CDR3 sequences, 11% to 15% were seen once, and the ten largest hold around 7.3%. Whole-study results and caveats: New T cells are recruited in small numbers by each seasonal influenza vaccination, according to the authors' suggestion.

This CDR3 is built from 20 residues. Per the germline V gene, CDR1 is SGDLS and CDR2 is YYNGEE. V trimming: 2 bases; J trimming: 2 bases; junction bases outside the gene matches: 18. The sample was PBMCs from blood, taken about 14 days before vaccination. The sequence was obtained from a middle-aged man who received an inactivated influenza vaccine. The chain links TRBV9 to TRBJ2-1, with 8 positions matching TRBD2. The CDR3 bases are TGTGCCAGCAGCGTGACTACTGGCGGGAGGCGGGGAGTTACCTACAATGAGCAGTTCTTC. Translation gives CASSVTTGGRRGVTYNEQFF.